This is a list of T cell receptor beta chains from one sample in a study of T cell repertoires in cytomegalovirus infection. For these receptors, no antigen is known. TCRdb processed the reads anew with MiXCR; each CDR3 protein has one entry. Here the sample spans about 570,000 distinct CDR3 sequences, about 39% being singletons. The sequencing used cultured PBMCs, collected from culture after CMV antigen stimulation. These receptors all stem from a human donor in good health (CMV status not recorded). Some clones in this sample may be carry-over from other donors' samples. Both conserved end residues are part of each CDR3. D genes are given only for firm matches. Some rows have no size entry. The others give once, few or many, or a class for an expanded clone.

CDR3	DNA	J	size	D	V
CASSHPQGAGSEKLFF	TGTGCCAGCAGCCACCCTCAGGGGGCTGGGAGTGAAAAACTGTTTTTT	TRBJ1-4	NA	TRBD1	TRBV7-9
CASSFSRQAYGAQYF	TGTGCCAGCAGCTTTTCGAGACAGGCTTACGGGGCGCAGTATTTT	TRBJ2-3	NA	NA	TRBV11-2
CASSEPSGGLQETQYF	TGTGCCAGCAGCGAACCTAGCGGGGGTCTCCAAGAGACCCAGTACTTC	TRBJ2-5	few	TRBD2	TRBV7-6
CASSHSSGTDTQYF	TGCGCCAGCAGCCACTCTAGCGGCACAGATACGCAGTATTTT	TRBJ2-3	NA	NA	TRBV4-3
CASRLTGDYEQYF	TGTGCCAGCAGATTGACAGGGGACTACGAGCAGTACTTC	TRBJ2-7	few	TRBD1	TRBV12-3/TRBV12-4
CASSQDPWRAGHAGELFF	TGTGCCAGCAGCCAAGATCCGTGGCGGGCAGGCCACGCCGGGGAGCTGTTTTTT	TRBJ2-2	NA	NA	TRBV4-2
CASSWVGQADTQYF	TGTGCCAGCAGTTGGGTGGGACAGGCAGATACGCAGTATTTT	TRBJ2-3	NA	TRBD1	TRBV6-1
CASSSQGLAGGEDTQYF	TGTGCCAGCAGTTCGCAGGGCCTAGCGGGAGGGGAAGATACGCAGTATTTT	TRBJ2-3	NA	TRBD2	TRBV12-3/TRBV12-4
CASSLGAVDYEAFF	TGCGCCAGCAGCTTGGGGGCAGTAGATTATGAAGCTTTCTTT	TRBJ1-1	NA	NA	TRBV5-1
CASVWSGGGANTGELFF	TGTGCCAGCGTTTGGAGCGGAGGGGGGGCTAACACCGGGGAGCTGTTTTTT	TRBJ2-2	NA	NA	TRBV12-3/TRBV12-4
CASSLVDWETQYF	TGTGCCAGCAGCTTAGTTGACTGGGAGACCCAGTACTTC	TRBJ2-5	NA	NA	TRBV7-2
CASREQGVGEQFF	TGTGCCAGCAGAGAACAGGGGGTGGGTGAGCAGTTCTTC	TRBJ2-1	NA	TRBD1	TRBV6-6
CSARRQLRGYGQPQHF	TGCAGTGCTAGGCGGCAGCTGAGGGGTTATGGTCAGCCCCAGCATTTT	TRBJ1-5	NA	NA	TRBV20-1
CASSHNPSEQYF	TGTGCCAGCAGCCATAATCCGAGCGAGCAGTACTTC	TRBJ2-7	once	NA	TRBV7-9
CATNWGTGELFF	TGTGCCACCAATTGGGGCACCGGGGAGCTGTTTTTT	TRBJ2-2	NA	NA	TRBV15
CASSSGAYNSPLHF	TGTGCCAGCAGCTCAGGGGCCTATAATTCACCCCTCCACTTT	TRBJ1-6	many	NA	TRBV12-3/TRBV12-4
CASSSRLARNEQFF	TGTGCCAGCAGCTCCCGACTAGCGCGGAATGAGCAGTTCTTC	TRBJ2-1	few	TRBD2	TRBV11-2
CASSLDREESQYF	TGTGCCAGCAGCTTAGACCGGGAAGAGAGCCAGTACTTC	TRBJ2-5	NA	NA	TRBV7-8
CASSVGSVGTGELFF	TGTGCCAGCAGTGTCGGGAGCGTAGGCACCGGGGAGCTGTTTTTT	TRBJ2-2	few	NA	TRBV7-4
CASSYYRGVTGELFF	TGTGCCAGCAGTTACTACAGGGGAGTTACAGGGGAGCTGTTTTTT	TRBJ2-2	NA	TRBD1	TRBV6-6
CASSLAGTGQSSYNEQFF	TGTGCCAGCAGCTTAGCCGGGACAGGGCAAAGCTCCTACAATGAGCAGTTCTTC	TRBJ2-1	few	TRBD1	TRBV7-2